This T cell receptor beta chain was sequenced during a study of metastatic and nonmetastatic thyroid tumors. Original processing notes: Clinicopathological groups differed in CDR3, with these differences serving to build a distant-metastasis classifier for papillary thyroid cancer. From the PCR reads, TCRdb re-called clones with MiXCR. The V and J calls were not made by the authors but by TCRdb's processing. The sample records just over 15,000 clones, roughly 34% being singletons. Patients were all untreated before their thyroid surgery. Per germline, CDR1 SGHAT and CDR2 FQNNGV. Trimming cost V 5 bases and J 6 bases, with 20 bases left between them. The CDR3 consists of 15 residues.

Source material: tumor tissue. The receptor's source is a male donor with papillary thyroid cancer or a benign thyroid nodule (not recorded which). Some clones in this sample may be carry-over from other donors' samples. This chain uses TRBV11-2 with TRBJ2-7, with D perhaps matching TRBD1 (6 bases). In nucleotides, the CDR3 is TGTGCCAGCAGCCAAATTGGGGGCGGCCCCCTCGAGCAGTACTTC. It translates to CASSQIGGGPLEQYF.